This T cell receptor (beta chain) was captured by sequencing in a study of identical twins. One entry per CDR3 protein, called by TCRdb with MiXCR from the 5' RACE reads. The sample records roughly 260,000 distinct CDR3 sequences, 7.5% being singletons. Germline-derived CDR1 and CDR2 are MNHNS and SASEGT. CDR3 length: 15 residues. Trimming removed 2 bases from V and 5 bases from J, with 12 bases in between. This sample was shared with a second study, whose subject was yellow fever vaccine responses in identical twins.

This sequence was found in a woman between 18 and 30 years old in good health. The V and J genes are TRBV6-1 and TRBJ2-2, with D unclear. Sequenced material: CD8+ T cells sorted from blood. The DNA for the CDR3 is TGTGCCAGCAGTGAACTTCTTGTGGAAACCGGGGAGCTGTTTTTT. Protein: CASSELLVETGELFF.